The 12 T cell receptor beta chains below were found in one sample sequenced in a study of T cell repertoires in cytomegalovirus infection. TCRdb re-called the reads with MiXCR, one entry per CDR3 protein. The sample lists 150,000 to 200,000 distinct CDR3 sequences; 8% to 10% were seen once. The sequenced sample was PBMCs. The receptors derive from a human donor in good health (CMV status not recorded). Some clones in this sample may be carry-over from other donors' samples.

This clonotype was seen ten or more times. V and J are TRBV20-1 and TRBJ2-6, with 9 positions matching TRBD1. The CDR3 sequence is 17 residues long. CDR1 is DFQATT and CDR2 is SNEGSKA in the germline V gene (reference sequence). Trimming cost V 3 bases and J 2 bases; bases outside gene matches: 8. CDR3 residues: CSARPGQGLTGANVLTF. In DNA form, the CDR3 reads TGCAGTGCTAGGCCGGGACAGGGACTCACTGGGGCCAACGTCCTGACTTTC.

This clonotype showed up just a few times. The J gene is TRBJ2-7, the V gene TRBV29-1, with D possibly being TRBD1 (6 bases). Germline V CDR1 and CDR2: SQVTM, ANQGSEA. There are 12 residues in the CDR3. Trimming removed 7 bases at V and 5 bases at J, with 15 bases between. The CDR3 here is CSGRTGHHEQYF. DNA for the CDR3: TGCAGCGGTAGAACAGGGCACCACGAGCAGTACTTC.

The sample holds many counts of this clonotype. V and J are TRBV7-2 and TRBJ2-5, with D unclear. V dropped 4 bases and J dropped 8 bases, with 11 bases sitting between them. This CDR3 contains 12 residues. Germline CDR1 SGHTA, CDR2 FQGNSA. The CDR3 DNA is TGTGCCAGCAGCTCTAAAGGGCTAACCCAGTACTTC. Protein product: CASSSKGLTQYF.

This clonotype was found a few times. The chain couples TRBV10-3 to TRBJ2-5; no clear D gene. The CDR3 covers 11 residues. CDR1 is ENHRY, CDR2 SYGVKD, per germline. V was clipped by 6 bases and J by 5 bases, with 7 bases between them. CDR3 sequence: CAIRVRETQYF. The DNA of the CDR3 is TGTGCCATCAGGGTCAGGGAGACCCAGTACTTC.

The CDR3 protein is CASSLGLAGGYYEQYF. The CDR3, as DNA: TGTGCCAGCAGTTTAGGTTTAGCGGGAGGTTACTACGAGCAGTACTTC. The chain is built from TRBV28 and TRBJ2-7; 10 bases agree with TRBD2. The J segment lost 3 bases and the V segment lost 2 bases, leaving 7 bases of the junction unmatched. Looked up from germline, CDR1 is MDHEN and CDR2 is SYDVKM. The CDR3 spans 16 residues.

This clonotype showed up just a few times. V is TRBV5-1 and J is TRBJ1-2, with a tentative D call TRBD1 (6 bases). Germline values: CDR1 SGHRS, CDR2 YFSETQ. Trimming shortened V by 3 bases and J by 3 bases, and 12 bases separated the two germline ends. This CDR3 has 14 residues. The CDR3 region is CASSSRGADYGYTF. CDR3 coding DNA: TGCGCCAGCAGCTCGAGGGGGGCAGACTATGGCTACACCTTC.

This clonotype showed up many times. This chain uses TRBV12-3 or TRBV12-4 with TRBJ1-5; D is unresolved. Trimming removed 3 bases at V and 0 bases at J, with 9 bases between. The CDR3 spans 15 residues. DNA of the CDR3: TGTGCCAGCAGTTTCGTGCAGTCTAGCAATCAGCCCCAGCATTTT. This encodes CASSFVQSSNQPQHF.

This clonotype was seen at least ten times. This CDR3 is CASSLDNTGELFF. CDR3 nucleotide sequence: TGTGCCAGCAGCTTAGACAACACCGGGGAGCTGTTTTTT. V is TRBV7-2 and J is TRBJ2-2; the D is unclear. There are 13 residues in the CDR3. Germline lookup yields CDR1 SGHTA and CDR2 FQGNSA. The V and J ends lost 1 base and 2 bases respectively, with 2 bases between them. Supplemented by reference TRBV7-2 and TRBJ2-2, the full variable domain reads GAGVSQSPSNKVTEKGKDVELRCDPISGHTALYWYRQSLGQGLEFLIYFQGNSAPDKSGLPSDRFSAERTGGSVSTLTIQRTQQEDSAVYLCASSLDNTGELFFGEGSRLTVL.

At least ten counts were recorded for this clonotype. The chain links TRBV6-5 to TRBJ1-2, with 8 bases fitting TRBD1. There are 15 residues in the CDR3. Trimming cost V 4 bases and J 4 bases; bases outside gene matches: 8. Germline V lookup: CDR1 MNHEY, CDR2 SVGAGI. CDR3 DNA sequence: TGTGCCAGCAGTTCAGGACAGGGAATGATCTATGGCTACACCTTC. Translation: CASSSGQGMIYGYTF.

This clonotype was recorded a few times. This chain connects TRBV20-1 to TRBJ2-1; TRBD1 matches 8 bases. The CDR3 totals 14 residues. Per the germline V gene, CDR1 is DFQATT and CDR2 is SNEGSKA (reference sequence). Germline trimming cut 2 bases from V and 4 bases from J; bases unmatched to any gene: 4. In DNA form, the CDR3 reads TGCAGTGCTAGATGGACAGGGAATTACAATGAGCAGTTCTTC. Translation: CSARWTGNYNEQFF.

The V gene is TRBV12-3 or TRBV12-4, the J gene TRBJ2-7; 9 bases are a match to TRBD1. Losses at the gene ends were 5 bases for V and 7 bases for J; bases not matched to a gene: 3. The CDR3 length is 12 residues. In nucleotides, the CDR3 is TGTGCCAGCAGTAAGACAGGGGGTGAGCAGTACTTC. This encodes CASSKTGGEQYF.

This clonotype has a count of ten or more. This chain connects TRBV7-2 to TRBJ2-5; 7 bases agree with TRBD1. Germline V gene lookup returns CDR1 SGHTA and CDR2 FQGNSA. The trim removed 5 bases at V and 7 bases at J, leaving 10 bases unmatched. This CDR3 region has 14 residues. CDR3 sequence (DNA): TGTGCCAGCAGCCCCGACAGGGTTGGTGCGACCCAGTACTTC. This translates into CASSPDRVGATQYF.